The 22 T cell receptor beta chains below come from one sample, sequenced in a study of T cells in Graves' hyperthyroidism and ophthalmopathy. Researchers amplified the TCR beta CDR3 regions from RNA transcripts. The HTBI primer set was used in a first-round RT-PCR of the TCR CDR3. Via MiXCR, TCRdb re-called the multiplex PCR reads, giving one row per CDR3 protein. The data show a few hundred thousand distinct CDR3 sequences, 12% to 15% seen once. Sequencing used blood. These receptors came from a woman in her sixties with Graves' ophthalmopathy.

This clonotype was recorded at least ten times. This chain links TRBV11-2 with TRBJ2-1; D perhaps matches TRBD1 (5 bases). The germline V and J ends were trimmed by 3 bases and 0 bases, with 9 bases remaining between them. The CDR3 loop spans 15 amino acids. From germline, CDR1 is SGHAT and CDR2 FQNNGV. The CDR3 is CASSLGQSSYNEQFF. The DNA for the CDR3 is TGTGCCAGCAGCTTGGGGCAGAGCTCCTACAATGAGCAGTTCTTC. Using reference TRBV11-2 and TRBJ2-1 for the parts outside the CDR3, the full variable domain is EAGVAQSPRYKIIEKRQSVAFWCNPISGHATLYWYQQILGQGPKLLIQFQNNGVVDDSQLPKDRFSAERLKGVDSTLKIQPAKLEDSAVYLCASSLGQSSYNEQFFGPGTRLTVL.

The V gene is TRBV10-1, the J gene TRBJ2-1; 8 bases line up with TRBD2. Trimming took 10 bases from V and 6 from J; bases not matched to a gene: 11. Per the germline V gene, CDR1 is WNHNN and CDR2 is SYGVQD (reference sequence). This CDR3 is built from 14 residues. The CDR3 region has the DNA TGCGCCACCTCCGACGGACTAGCCGGCAATGAGCAGTTCTTC. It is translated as CATSDGLAGNEQFF.

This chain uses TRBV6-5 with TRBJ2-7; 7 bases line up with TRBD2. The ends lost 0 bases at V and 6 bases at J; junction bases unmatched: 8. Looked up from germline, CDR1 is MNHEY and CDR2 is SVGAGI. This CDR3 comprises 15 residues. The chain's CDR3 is CASSYSGGSYVEQYF. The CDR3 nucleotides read TGTGCCAGCAGTTACTCTGGCGGGAGCTATGTCGAGCAGTACTTC.

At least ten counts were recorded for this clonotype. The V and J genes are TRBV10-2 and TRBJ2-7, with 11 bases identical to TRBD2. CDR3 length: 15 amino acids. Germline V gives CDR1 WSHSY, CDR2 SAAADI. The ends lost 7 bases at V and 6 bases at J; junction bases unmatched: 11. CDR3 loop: CASTVAGGQGGEQYF. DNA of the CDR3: TGCGCCAGCACTGTAGCGGGAGGGCAAGGGGGCGAGCAGTACTTC.

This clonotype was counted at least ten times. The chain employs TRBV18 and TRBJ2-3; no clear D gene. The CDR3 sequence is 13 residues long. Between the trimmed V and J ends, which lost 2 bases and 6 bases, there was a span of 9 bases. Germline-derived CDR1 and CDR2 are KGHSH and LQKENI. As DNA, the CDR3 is TGTGCCAGCTCACCAGGTCACGACGATACGCAGTATTTT. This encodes CASSPGHDDTQYF.

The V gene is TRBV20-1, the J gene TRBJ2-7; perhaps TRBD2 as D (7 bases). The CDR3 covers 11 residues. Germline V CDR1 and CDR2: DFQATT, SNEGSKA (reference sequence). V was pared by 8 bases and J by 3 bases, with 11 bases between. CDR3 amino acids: CSPRGGYEQYF. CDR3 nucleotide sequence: TGCAGTCCGAGGGGGGGCTACGAGCAGTACTTC.

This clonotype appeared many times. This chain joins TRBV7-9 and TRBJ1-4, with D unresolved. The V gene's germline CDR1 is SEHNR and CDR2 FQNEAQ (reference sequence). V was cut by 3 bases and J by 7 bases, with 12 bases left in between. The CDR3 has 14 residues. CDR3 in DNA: TGTGCCAGCAGCTTTCACCAAAGGAGTGAAAAACTGTTTTTT. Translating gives CASSFHQRSEKLFF. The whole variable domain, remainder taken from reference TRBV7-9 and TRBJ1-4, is DTGVSQNPRHKITKRGQNVTFRCDPISEHNRLYWYRQTLGQGPEFLTYFQNEAQLEKSRLLSDRFSAERPKGSFSTLEIQRTEQGDSAMYLCASSFHQRSEKLFFGSGTQLSVL.

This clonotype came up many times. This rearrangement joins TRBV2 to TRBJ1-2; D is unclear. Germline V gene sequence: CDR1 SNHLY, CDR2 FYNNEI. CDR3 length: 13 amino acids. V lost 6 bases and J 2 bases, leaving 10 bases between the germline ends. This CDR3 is CASRTRGNYGYTF. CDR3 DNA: TGTGCCAGCAGGACCCGAGGGAACTATGGCTACACCTTC.

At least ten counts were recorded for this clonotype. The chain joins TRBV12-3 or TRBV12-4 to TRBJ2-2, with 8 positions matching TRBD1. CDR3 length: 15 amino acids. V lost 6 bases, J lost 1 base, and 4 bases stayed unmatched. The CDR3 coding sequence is TGTGCCAGCAGAACTGGGACAGGGAACACCGGGGAGCTGTTTTTT. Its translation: CASRTGTGNTGELFF.

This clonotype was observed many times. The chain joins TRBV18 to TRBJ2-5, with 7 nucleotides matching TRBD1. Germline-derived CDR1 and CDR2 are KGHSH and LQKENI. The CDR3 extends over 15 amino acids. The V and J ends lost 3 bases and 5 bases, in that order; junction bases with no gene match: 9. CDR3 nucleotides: TGTGCCAGCTCACCTACTGGACAGGCCGGCGAGACCCAGTACTTC. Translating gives CASSPTGQAGETQYF.

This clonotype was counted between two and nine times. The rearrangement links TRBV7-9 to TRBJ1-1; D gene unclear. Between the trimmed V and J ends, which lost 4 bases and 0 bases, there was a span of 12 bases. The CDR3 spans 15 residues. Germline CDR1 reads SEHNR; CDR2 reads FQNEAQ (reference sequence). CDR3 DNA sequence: TGTGCCAGCAGCTACTTCCGCAGCTTGAACACTGAAGCTTTCTTT. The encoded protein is CASSYFRSLNTEAFF. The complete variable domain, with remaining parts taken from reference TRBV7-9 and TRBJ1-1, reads DTGVSQNPRHKITKRGQNVTFRCDPISEHNRLYWYRQTLGQGPEFLTYFQNEAQLEKSRLLSDRFSAERPKGSFSTLEIQRTEQGDSAMYLCASSYFRSLNTEAFFGQGTRLTVV.

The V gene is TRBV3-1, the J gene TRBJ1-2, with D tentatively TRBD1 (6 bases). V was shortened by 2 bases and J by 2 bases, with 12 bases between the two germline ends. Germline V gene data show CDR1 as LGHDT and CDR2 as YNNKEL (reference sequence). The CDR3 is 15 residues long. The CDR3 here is CASSQRGGANYGYTF. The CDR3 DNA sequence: TGTGCCAGCAGCCAACGTGGGGGGGCAAACTATGGCTACACCTTC.

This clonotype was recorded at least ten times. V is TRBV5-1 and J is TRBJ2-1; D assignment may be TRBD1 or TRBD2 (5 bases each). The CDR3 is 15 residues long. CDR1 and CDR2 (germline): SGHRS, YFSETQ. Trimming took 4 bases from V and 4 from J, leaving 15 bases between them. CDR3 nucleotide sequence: TGCGCCAGCAGCAGGGAAGGTGGGGGATACAATGAGCAGTTCTTC. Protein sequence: CASSREGGGYNEQFF.

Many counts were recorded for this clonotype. CDR3 bases: TGTGCCAGCAGCTTAGGTAGCGGGAGGCAGGAGACCCAGTACTTC. This encodes CASSLGSGRQETQYF. The gene calls are TRBV7-9 and TRBJ2-5; 10 bases map to TRBD2. Germline V CDR1 and CDR2: SEHNR, FQNEAQ (reference sequence). CDR3 length: 15 residues. V trimming: 1 base; J trimming: 5 bases; junction bases outside the gene matches: 4. The full variable domain, in which reference TRBV7-9 and TRBJ2-5 provide the parts outside the CDR3, is DTGVSQNPRHKITKRGQNVTFRCDPISEHNRLYWYRQTLGQGPEFLTYFQNEAQLEKSRLLSDRFSAERPKGSFSTLEIQRTEQGDSAMYLCASSLGSGRQETQYFGPGTRLLVL.

The CDR3 sequence is CASSPRGATNEKLFF. Written as DNA, the CDR3 is TGTGCCAGCTCACCGCGGGGAGCAACTAATGAAAAACTGTTTTTT. This chain links TRBV18 with TRBJ1-4; unclear D gene. CDR1 is KGHSH, CDR2 LQKENI, per germline. The CDR3 has 15 amino acids. V lost 3 bases and J lost 0, with 8 bases in between.

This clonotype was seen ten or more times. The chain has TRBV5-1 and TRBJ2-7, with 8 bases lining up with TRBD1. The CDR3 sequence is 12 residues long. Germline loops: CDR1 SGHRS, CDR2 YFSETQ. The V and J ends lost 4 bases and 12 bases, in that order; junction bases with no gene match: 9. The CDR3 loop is CASSTSQGATYF. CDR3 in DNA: TGCGCCAGCAGCACCTCTCAGGGGGCGACGTACTTC. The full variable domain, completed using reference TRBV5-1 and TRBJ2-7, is KAGVTQTPRYLIKTRGQQVTLSCSPISGHRSVSWYQQTPGQGLQFLFEYFSETQRNKGNFPGRFSGRQFSNSRSEMNVSTLELGDSALYLCASSTSQGATYFGPGTRLTVT.

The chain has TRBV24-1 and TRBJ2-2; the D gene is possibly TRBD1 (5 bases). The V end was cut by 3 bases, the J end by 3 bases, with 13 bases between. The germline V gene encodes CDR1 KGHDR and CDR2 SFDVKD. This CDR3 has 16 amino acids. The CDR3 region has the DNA TGTGCCACCAGTGATCCTAGGGGCTCGTACACCGGGGAGCTGTTTTTT. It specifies CATSDPRGSYTGELFF.

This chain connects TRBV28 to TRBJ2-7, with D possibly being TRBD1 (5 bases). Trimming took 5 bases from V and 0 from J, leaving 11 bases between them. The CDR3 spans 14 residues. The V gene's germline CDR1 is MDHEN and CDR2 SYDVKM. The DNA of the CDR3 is TGTGCCAGCAGTCCAGACAGTTCCTCCTACGAGCAGTACTTC. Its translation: CASSPDSSSYEQYF.

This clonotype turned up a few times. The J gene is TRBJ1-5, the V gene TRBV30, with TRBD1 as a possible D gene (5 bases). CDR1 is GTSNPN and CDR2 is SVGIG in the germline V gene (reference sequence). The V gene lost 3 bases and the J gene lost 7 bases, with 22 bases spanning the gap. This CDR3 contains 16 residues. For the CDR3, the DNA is TGTGCCTGGAGCTCTCCCGGGGGTGGGTACGGCCAGCCCCAGCATTTT. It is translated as CAWSSPGGGYGQPQHF.

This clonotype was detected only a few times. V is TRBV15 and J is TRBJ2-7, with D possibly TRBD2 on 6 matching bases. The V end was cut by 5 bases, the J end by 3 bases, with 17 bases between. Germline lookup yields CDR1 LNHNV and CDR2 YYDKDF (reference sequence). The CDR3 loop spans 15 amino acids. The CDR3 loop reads CATSSRSGEGYEQYF. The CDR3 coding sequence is TGTGCCACCAGCTCTCGTAGCGGAGAAGGCTACGAGCAGTACTTC.

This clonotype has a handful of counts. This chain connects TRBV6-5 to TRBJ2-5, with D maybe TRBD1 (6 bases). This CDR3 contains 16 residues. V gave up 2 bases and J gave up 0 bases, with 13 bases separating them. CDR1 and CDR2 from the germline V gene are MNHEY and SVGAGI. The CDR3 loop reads CASSYGLQGNQETQYF. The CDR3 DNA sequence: TGTGCCAGCAGTTACGGGCTACAGGGTAACCAAGAGACCCAGTACTTC.

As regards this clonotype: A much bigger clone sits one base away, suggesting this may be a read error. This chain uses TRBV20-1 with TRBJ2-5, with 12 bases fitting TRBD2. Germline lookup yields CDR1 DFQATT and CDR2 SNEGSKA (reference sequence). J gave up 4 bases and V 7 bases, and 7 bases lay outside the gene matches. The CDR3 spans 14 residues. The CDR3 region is CSDRETSGRETQYF. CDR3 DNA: TGCAGTGATAGGGAGACTAGCGGGAGAGAGACCCAGTACTTC.